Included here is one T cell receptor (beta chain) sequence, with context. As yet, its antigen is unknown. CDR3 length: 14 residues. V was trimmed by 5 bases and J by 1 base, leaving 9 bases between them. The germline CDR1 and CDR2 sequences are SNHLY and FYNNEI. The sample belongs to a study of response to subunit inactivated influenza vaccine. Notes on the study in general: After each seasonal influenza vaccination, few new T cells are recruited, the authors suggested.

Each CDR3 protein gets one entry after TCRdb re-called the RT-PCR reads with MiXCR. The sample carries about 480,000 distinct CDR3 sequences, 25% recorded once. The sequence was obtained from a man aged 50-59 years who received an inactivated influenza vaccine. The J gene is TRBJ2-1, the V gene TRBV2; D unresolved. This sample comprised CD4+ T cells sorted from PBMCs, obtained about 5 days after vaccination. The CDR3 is CASSFGKSYNEQFF. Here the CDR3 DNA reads TGTGCCAGCAGTTTTGGAAAATCCTACAATGAGCAGTTCTTC.